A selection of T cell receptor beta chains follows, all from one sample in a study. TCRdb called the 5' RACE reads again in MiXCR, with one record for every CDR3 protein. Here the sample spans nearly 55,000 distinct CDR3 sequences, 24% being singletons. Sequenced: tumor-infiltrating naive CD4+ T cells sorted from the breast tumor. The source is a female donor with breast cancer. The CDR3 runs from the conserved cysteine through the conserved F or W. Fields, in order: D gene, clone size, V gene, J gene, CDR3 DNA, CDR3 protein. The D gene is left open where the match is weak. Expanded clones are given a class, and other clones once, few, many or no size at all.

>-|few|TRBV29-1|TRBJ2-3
TGCGGCTATCGGGGCACAGATACGCAGTATTTT
CGYRGTDTQYF
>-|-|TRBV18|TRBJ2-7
TGTGCCAGCTCACCACGGACGGAGTACGAGCAGTACTTC
CASSPRTEYEQYF
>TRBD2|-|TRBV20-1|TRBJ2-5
TGCAGTGCTAGCCCCCATCTAGCGGGAGGGTTAGGTCGAGAGACCCAGTACTTC
CSASPHLAGGLGRETQYF
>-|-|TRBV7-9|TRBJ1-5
TGTGCCAGCAGCTTCAGGGGCAGCGATCAGCCCCAGCATTTT
CASSFRGSDQPQHF
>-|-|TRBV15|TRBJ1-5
TGTGCCACCAGCAGCGTCCTGAAGAGGCCCCAGCATTTT
CATSSVLKRPQHF
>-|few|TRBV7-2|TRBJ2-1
TGTGCCAGCAGCCTCAGACGAGACGAGCAGTTCTTC
CASSLRRDEQFF
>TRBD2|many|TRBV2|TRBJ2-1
TGTGCCAGCAGGATGACTAGCGGTGGTGAGCAGTTCTTC
CASRMTSGGEQFF
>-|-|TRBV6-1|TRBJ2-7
TGTGCCAGCAGCTCCCCTAGGGGACACCATTACGAGCAGTACTTC
CASSSPRGHHYEQYF
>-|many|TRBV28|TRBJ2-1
TGTGCCAGCCTCTCGGTAGGACGGGTACACAATGAGCAGTTCTTC
CASLSVGRVHNEQFF
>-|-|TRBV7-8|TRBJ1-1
TGTGCCAGCAGCTCTCAACACACTGAAGCTTTCTTT
CASSSQHTEAFF
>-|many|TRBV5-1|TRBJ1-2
TGCGCCAGCAGCTTGGAGGGGCGCTATGGCTACACCTTC
CASSLEGRYGYTF
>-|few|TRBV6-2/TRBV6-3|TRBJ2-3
TGTGCCAGCAGTTATGTGGGAGCCAAAGTTACGCAGTATTTT
CASSYVGAKVTQYF
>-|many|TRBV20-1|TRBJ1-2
TGCAGTGCCAAAAAATTCCAGGGGTATGGCTACACCTTC
CSAKKFQGYGYTF
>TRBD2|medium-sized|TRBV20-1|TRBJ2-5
TGCAGTGCTAGACAGGGACTAGCGGGGCAAGAGACCCAGTACTTC
CSARQGLAGQETQYF
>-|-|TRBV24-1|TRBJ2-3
TGTGCCACCAAGGGGCCCACAGATACGCAGTATTTT
CATKGPTDTQYF
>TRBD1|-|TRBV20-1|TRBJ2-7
TGCAGTGCTAGGGTGATTGGTGGACAGGACGTCTCCTACGAGCAGTACTTC
CSARVIGGQDVSYEQYF
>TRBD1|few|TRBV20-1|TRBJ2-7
TGCAGTGCTAGAGATTCTAAGGAGACAGGGGTCGAGCAGTACTTC
CSARDSKETGVEQYF
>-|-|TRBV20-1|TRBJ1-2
TGCAGTGCTAGAGATACTGACCTCGACTATGGCTACACCTTC
CSARDTDLDYGYTF
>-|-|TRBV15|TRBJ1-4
TGTGCCACCAGAGAGGACGGGGCGTTTGAAAAACTGTTTTTT
CATREDGAFEKLFF
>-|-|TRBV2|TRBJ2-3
TGTGCCAGCAGGTCCCTTGGCCAAACAGATACGCAGTATTTT
CASRSLGQTDTQYF
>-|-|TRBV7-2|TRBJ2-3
TGTGCCAGCAGCACGCGTCGGAAGAACACAGATACGCAGTATTTT
CASSTRRKNTDTQYF
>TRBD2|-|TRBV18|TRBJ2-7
TGTGCCAGCTCTCTCCGTGATAGCGGGGGGTACGAGCAGTACTTC
CASSLRDSGGYEQYF
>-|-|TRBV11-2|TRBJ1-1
TGTGCCAGCAGCTCCGTAGTTAGGGACGGAAACACTGAAGCTTTCTTT
CASSSVVRDGNTEAFF
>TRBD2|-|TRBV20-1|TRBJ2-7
TGCAGTGCTGGAAAAGCGGGAGACTCCTACGAGCAGTACTTC
CSAGKAGDSYEQYF